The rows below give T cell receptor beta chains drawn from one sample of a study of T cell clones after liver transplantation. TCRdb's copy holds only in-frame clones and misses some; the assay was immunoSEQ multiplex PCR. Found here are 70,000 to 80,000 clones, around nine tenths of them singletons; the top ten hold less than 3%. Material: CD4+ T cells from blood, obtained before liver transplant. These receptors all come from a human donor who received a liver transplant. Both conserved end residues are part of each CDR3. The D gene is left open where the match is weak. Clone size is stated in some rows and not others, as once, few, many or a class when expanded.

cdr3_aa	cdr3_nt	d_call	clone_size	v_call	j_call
CASSLSRAPNTEAFF	TGTGCCAGCAGCTTATCGCGGGCACCGAACACTGAAGCTTTCTTT	NA	NA	TRBV7-8	TRBJ1-1
CASSDGPNQPQHF	TGTGCCAGCAGCGATGGACCTAATCAGCCCCAGCATTTT	NA	NA	TRBV5-6	TRBJ1-5
CASSLSSREGQNIQYF	TGTGCCAGCAGCTTGAGTTCACGGGAGGGCCAAAACATTCAGTACTTC	TRBD2	NA	TRBV7-2	TRBJ2-4
CASSPRLEPHEAFF	TGTGCCAGCTCACCCCGTTTAGAACCTCATGAGGCTTTCTTT	NA	NA	TRBV18	TRBJ1-1
CASSSDSRTDTQYF	TGTGCCAGCAGCTCGGACAGCCGCACAGATACGCAGTATTTT	NA	NA	TRBV11-3	TRBJ2-3
CASSLEPYSALDEQFF	TGTGCCAGCAGCTTAGAACCCTATAGCGCTTTGGATGAGCAGTTCTTC	NA	NA	TRBV11-3	TRBJ2-1
CASSLQSGGGADTQYF	TGTGCCAGCAGCTTACAAAGCGGAGGGGGGGCAGATACGCAGTATTTT	NA	NA	TRBV7-9	TRBJ2-3
CASSISGTEAYEQYF	TGTGCCAGTAGTATATCCGGGACCGAGGCCTACGAGCAGTACTTC	NA	NA	TRBV19	TRBJ2-7
CASSLVPGRSDTGELFF	TGCGCCAGCAGCTTGGTTCCGGGACGCAGTGACACCGGGGAGCTGTTTTTT	NA	once	TRBV5-1	TRBJ2-2
CASSSRSDQPQHF	TGTGCCAGCAGCTCCCGGAGCGATCAGCCCCAGCATTTT	NA	NA	TRBV11-2	TRBJ1-5
CATTQGGSSGNTIYF	TGTGCCACCACCCAAGGGGGAAGCTCTGGAAACACCATATATTTT	NA	NA	TRBV28	TRBJ1-3
CASQTGGETQYF	TGTGCCAGCCAGACAGGGGGAGAGACCCAGTACTTC	TRBD1	once	TRBV25-1	TRBJ2-5
CASSLEPGDQPQHF	TGTGCCAGCAGCTTAGAGCCAGGAGATCAGCCCCAGCATTTT	NA	NA	TRBV7-9	TRBJ1-5
CASSLGANTEAFF	TGTGCCAGCAGCTTAGGAGCGAACACTGAAGCTTTCTTT	NA	NA	TRBV7-3	TRBJ1-1
CATEIPGTGTLEQYF	TGCGCCACCGAAATACCCGGGACAGGGACCTTGGAGCAGTACTTC	TRBD1	NA	TRBV23-1	TRBJ2-7
CSVVAGRTEAFF	TGCAGCGTTGTTGCCGGGCGAACTGAAGCTTTCTTT	NA	NA	TRBV29-1	TRBJ1-1
CASSERDGGGRTNQPQHF	TGTGCCAGCAGTGAAAGAGACGGTGGGGGCAGGACGAATCAGCCCCAGCATTTT	NA	NA	TRBV6-1	TRBJ1-5
CASSDGPSGYNEQFF	TGTGCCAGCAGCGACGGCCCTAGCGGGTACAATGAGCAGTTCTTC	TRBD2	NA	TRBV7-3	TRBJ2-1
CASSRERETQYF	TGTGCCAGCAGCAGGGAGCGAGAGACCCAGTACTTC	NA	NA	TRBV7-2	TRBJ2-5
CASRPLDRGNREQYF	TGTGCCAGCAGGCCTCTGGACAGGGGAAATCGGGAGCAGTACTTC	TRBD1	NA	TRBV27	TRBJ2-7
CASSYSGLSYEQYF	TGTGCCAGCTCTTATAGCGGACTCTCCTACGAGCAGTACTTC	NA	NA	TRBV2	TRBJ2-7
CATSREGGPVEKLFF	TGTGCCACCAGCAGAGAGGGGGGGCCCGTTGAAAAACTGTTTTTT	NA	NA	TRBV15	TRBJ1-4
CSVIQRTGELFF	TGCAGCGTAATACAGCGGACCGGGGAGCTGTTTTTT	NA	NA	TRBV29-1	TRBJ2-2
CASSLQGGETQYF	TGCGCCAGCAGCCTCCAAGGGGGGGAGACCCAGTACTTC	NA	once	TRBV5-1	TRBJ2-5
CASHSGSGANVLTF	TGTGCCAGCCATTCAGGCTCTGGGGCCAACGTCCTGACTTTC	NA	NA	TRBV7-3	TRBJ2-6
CATSPGASGSYEQYF	TGTGCCACCAGCCCAGGGGCTAGCGGGTCCTACGAGCAGTACTTC	TRBD2	NA	TRBV15	TRBJ2-7
CAISGAGVGEQYF	TGTGCCATCAGTGGGGCAGGGGTGGGCGAGCAGTACTTC	NA	once	TRBV10-3	TRBJ2-7
CASSQGFKANEKLFF	TGTGCCAGCAGTCAGGGTTTCAAGGCTAATGAAAAACTGTTTTTT	NA	NA	TRBV25-1	TRBJ1-4
CASSQEGLRPSTDTQYF	TGTGCCAGCAGCCAAGAAGGCCTGCGGCCCAGCACAGATACGCAGTATTTT	NA	few	TRBV14	TRBJ2-3
CASNFRFTGGGNTIYF	TGTGCCAGCAACTTCAGATTTACAGGGGGCGGAAACACCATATATTTT	TRBD1	NA	TRBV5-6	TRBJ1-3
CASSLEGLSYEQYF	TGCGCCAGCAGCTTGGAGGGGCTATCCTACGAGCAGTACTTC	NA	NA	TRBV5-1	TRBJ2-7
CASSLEVGSEAFF	TGTGCCAGCAGCTTAGAAGTCGGCAGTGAAGCTTTCTTT	NA	NA	TRBV7-9	TRBJ1-1
CASSHWAGGGNEQFF	TGTGCCAGCAGTCACTGGGCGGGAGGTGGGAATGAGCAGTTCTTC	TRBD2	once	TRBV7-9	TRBJ2-1
CASSPPDRGNEQFF	TGTGCCAGCTCACCACCTGACAGAGGTAATGAGCAGTTCTTC	NA	NA	TRBV18	TRBJ2-1
CASTPRGQGPGELFF	TGTGCCAGCACCCCCCGGGGACAGGGTCCCGGGGAGCTGTTTTTT	TRBD1	NA	TRBV27	TRBJ2-2
CASSRESADEQYF	TGTGCCAGCAGTCGCGAGTCAGCTGACGAGCAGTACTTC	NA	NA	TRBV2	TRBJ2-7
CASSFPSSGPSSYNEQFF	TGTGCCAGCAGTTTCCCTAGTAGCGGGCCGAGCTCCTACAATGAGCAGTTCTTC	TRBD2	NA	TRBV28	TRBJ2-1
CAASAGGGTEAFF	TGTGCCGCCTCCGCGGGGGGAGGCACTGAAGCTTTCTTT	NA	once	TRBV10-3	TRBJ1-1
CASSQAGKAETQYF	TGTGCCAGCAGCCAAGCGGGCAAAGCTGAGACCCAGTACTTC	NA	NA	TRBV4-2	TRBJ2-5
CATSRDRRPAGYGYTF	TGTGCCACCAGCAGAGATAGGCGACCTGCAGGTTATGGCTACACCTTC	NA	NA	TRBV15	TRBJ1-2
CASSLASSLETQYF	TGTGCCAGCAGCTTAGCCTCTAGCCTCGAGACCCAGTACTTC	NA	few	TRBV7-2	TRBJ2-5
CASSLPRGETQYF	TGTGCCAGCAGCCTCCCCCGGGGAGAGACCCAGTACTTC	NA	NA	TRBV7-2	TRBJ2-5
CASSQTSGSNEQFF	TGCGCCAGCAGCCAAACTAGCGGGAGTAATGAGCAGTTCTTC	TRBD2	NA	TRBV4-3	TRBJ2-1
CASSFLGTEKNIQYF	TGTGCCAGTAGTTTCCTAGGGACCGAGAAAAACATTCAGTACTTC	NA	once	TRBV19	TRBJ2-4
CATQATSDYEQYF	TGTGCCACCCAGGCTACATCGGACTACGAGCAGTACTTC	NA	NA	TRBV2	TRBJ2-7
CASTPFPGAGDTQYF	TGTGCCAGCACCCCATTCCCGGGGGCTGGAGATACGCAGTATTTT	NA	NA	TRBV2	TRBJ2-3
CASSTITRGRLMDTQYF	TGCGCCAGCAGCACGATTACCAGGGGGCGCCTCATGGATACGCAGTATTTT	TRBD1	NA	TRBV5-1	TRBJ2-3
CASSFGTDNSPLHF	TGTGCCAGCAGCTTTGGGACAGATAATTCACCCCTCCACTTT	TRBD1	NA	TRBV11-3	TRBJ1-6
CASSYSRVYEQYF	TGTGCCAGCAGTTATAGCAGGGTCTACGAGCAGTACTTC	NA	NA	TRBV6-5	TRBJ2-7
CASSRTSGIGDTQYF	TGTGCCAGCAGCCGGACTAGCGGGATAGGCGATACGCAGTATTTT	TRBD2	NA	TRBV7-2	TRBJ2-3
CASSPPGLENNEQFF	TGTGCCAGCAGCCCCCCGGGACTGGAGAACAATGAGCAGTTCTTC	NA	once	TRBV6-6	TRBJ2-1
CAISGTLHNEQFF	TGTGCCATCAGCGGGACGTTACACAATGAGCAGTTCTTC	NA	NA	TRBV10-3	TRBJ2-1
CASSVVFGDEQYF	TGTGCCAGCAGCGTAGTTTTTGGCGACGAGCAGTACTTC	NA	NA	TRBV9	TRBJ2-7
CASTGQGAGEQYF	TGTGCCAGCACCGGACAGGGGGCCGGCGAGCAGTACTTC	TRBD1	NA	TRBV6-1	TRBJ2-7
CATSRLGTTDTQYF	TGTGCCACCAGCAGATTAGGGACAACAGATACGCAGTATTTT	NA	NA	TRBV15	TRBJ2-3
CASSRGEAYEQYF	TGTGCCAGCAGCCGGGGAGAGGCCTACGAGCAGTACTTC	NA	NA	TRBV11-2	TRBJ2-7